Listed here is a single T cell receptor (beta chain). Produced via immunoSEQ multiplex PCR; TCRdb's table is partial and in-frame only. This sample carries about 26,000 clones, 90% of them seen once, and the ten largest clones take around 0.56%. This specimen comes from a study of monozygotic twins with cystic fibrosis. Per germline, CDR1 MNHEY and CDR2 SMNVEV (reference sequence). Trimming took 2 bases from V and 2 from J, leaving 10 bases between them. The CDR3 totals 14 residues. The sequenced sample consisted of blood. This receptor was obtained from a girl aged 2 to 10 with cystic fibrosis. J is TRBJ2-7 and V is TRBV27; D is perhaps TRBD1 (5 bases). This CDR3 reads CASSLGRGTYEQYF. CDR3 nucleotide sequence: TGTGCCAGCAGTTTAGGTAGGGGCACCTACGAGCAGTACTTC.